This T cell receptor beta chain was retrieved from a study of T cells after yellow fever vaccination. Across the study: SMART-Seq v4 Ultra Low Input served to prepare low-cell-number fractions. Study results and caveats: Of the clonotypes, a small share occurred in both CD4 and CD8 compartments.

V lost 6 bases and J 0 bases, leaving 11 bases between the germline ends. CDR3 length: 15 amino acids. Germline CDR1 is KGHDR and CDR2 is SFDVKD. In the case of this clonotype: The antigen remains unidentified.

The study made its TCR cDNA through 5'RACE template switching. That step introduced a universal primer site along with UMIs. A single record per CDR3 protein comes from TCRdb applying MiXCR to the 5' RACE reads. The repertoire includes 300,000 or so distinct CDR3 sequences, 6.8% of them detected once, and roughly a sixth sits in the top ten. Specimen: PBMCs, collected more than 40 days after the first yellow fever vaccination. The chain is built from TRBV24-1 and TRBJ1-3; no firm D call. The sequence came from a man between 18 and 29 years old who received the YFV17D yellow fever vaccine. The CDR3 loop is CATSPAPSSGNTIYF. For the CDR3, the DNA is TGTGCCACCAGTCCGGCACCGAGCTCTGGAAACACCATATATTTT.